Listed below are T cell receptor beta chains from one sample, sequenced in a study of T cells after yellow fever vaccination. TCRdb processed the 5' RACE reads anew with MiXCR; each CDR3 protein has one entry. The sample yields about 320,000 distinct CDR3 sequences, roughly a tenth seen once. The sample here was CD4+ T cells sorted from PBMCs, taken 45 days after the yellow fever booster vaccination. These receptors were taken from a man aged 18 to 30 who received the YFV17D yellow fever vaccine. CDR3s include the opening cysteine and the closing phenylalanine or tryptophan. D genes are given only for firm matches. A row's size may be missing; if present it is once, few, many or a size class.

d_call: .; v_call: TRBV10-3; j_call: TRBJ2-3; clone_size: few; cdr3_aa: CAISESKGTDTQYF; cdr3_nt: TGTGCCATCAGTGAGTCAAAGGGAACAGATACGCAGTATTTT
d_call: .; v_call: TRBV12-3/TRBV12-4; j_call: TRBJ2-5; clone_size: many; cdr3_aa: CASSYGAQTQYF; cdr3_nt: TGTGCCAGCAGTTATGGGGCCCAGACCCAGTACTTC
d_call: TRBD2; v_call: TRBV4-2; j_call: TRBJ2-1; clone_size: many; cdr3_aa: CASSQDAGRGGSEQFF; cdr3_nt: TGTGCCAGCAGCCAAGATGCGGGGCGGGGGGGCTCCGAGCAGTTCTTC
d_call: .; v_call: TRBV7-8; j_call: TRBJ2-4; clone_size: many; cdr3_aa: CASSLMGENIQYF; cdr3_nt: TGTGCCAGCAGCTTAATGGGGGAAAACATTCAGTACTTC
d_call: TRBD2; v_call: TRBV7-9; j_call: TRBJ2-1; clone_size: few; cdr3_aa: CASTPRGLAGANEQFF; cdr3_nt: TGTGCCAGCACCCCTAGAGGGCTAGCGGGGGCTAATGAGCAGTTCTTC
d_call: TRBD2; v_call: TRBV6-2/TRBV6-3; j_call: TRBJ2-5; clone_size: .; cdr3_aa: CASSRSGGKETQYF; cdr3_nt: TGTGCCAGCAGTCGTAGCGGGGGGAAAGAGACCCAGTACTTC
d_call: TRBD1; v_call: TRBV2; j_call: TRBJ1-1; clone_size: few; cdr3_aa: CASRNRGSAEAFF; cdr3_nt: TGTGCCAGCCGGAACAGGGGGTCCGCTGAAGCTTTCTTT
d_call: .; v_call: TRBV15; j_call: TRBJ2-2; clone_size: few; cdr3_aa: CATSRRGNTGELFF; cdr3_nt: TGTGCCACCAGCAGAAGAGGGAACACCGGGGAGCTGTTTTTT
d_call: .; v_call: TRBV9; j_call: TRBJ1-6; clone_size: .; cdr3_aa: CASSPHPQGINSPLHF; cdr3_nt: TGTGCCAGCAGCCCACACCCGCAGGGGATAAATTCACCCCTCCACTTT
d_call: TRBD1; v_call: TRBV27; j_call: TRBJ2-3; clone_size: few; cdr3_aa: CASSFRPRDRTGDTQYF; cdr3_nt: TGTGCCAGCAGTTTCCGCCCCAGGGACAGAACGGGAGATACGCAGTATTTT
d_call: TRBD2; v_call: TRBV7-2; j_call: TRBJ2-2; clone_size: few; cdr3_aa: CASRIAGGSGELFF; cdr3_nt: TGTGCCAGCAGAATAGCGGGGGGGTCCGGGGAGCTGTTTTTT
d_call: TRBD2; v_call: TRBV6-1; j_call: TRBJ2-7; clone_size: few; cdr3_aa: CASSGQRGVQPYEQYF; cdr3_nt: TGTGCCAGCAGTGGGCAGCGGGGGGTGCAGCCCTACGAGCAGTACTTC
d_call: .; v_call: TRBV3-1; j_call: TRBJ2-3; clone_size: few; cdr3_aa: CASSQARGPPPDTQYF; cdr3_nt: TGTGCCAGCAGCCAAGCGCGAGGACCCCCGCCGGATACGCAGTATTTT
d_call: TRBD1; v_call: TRBV6-6; j_call: TRBJ1-1; clone_size: .; cdr3_aa: CASSYGTGGGQEAFF; cdr3_nt: TGTGCCAGCAGTTACGGGACAGGGGGAGGTCAGGAAGCTTTCTTT
d_call: TRBD1; v_call: TRBV10-3; j_call: TRBJ1-2; clone_size: few; cdr3_aa: CAIISGTGSGGYTF; cdr3_nt: TGTGCCATAATTTCCGGGACAGGGTCCGGTGGCTACACCTTC
d_call: .; v_call: TRBV12-3/TRBV12-4; j_call: TRBJ2-5; clone_size: few; cdr3_aa: CASSLVPSRRQETQYF; cdr3_nt: TGTGCCAGCAGTTTAGTTCCCAGCCGGCGGCAAGAGACCCAGTACTTC
d_call: .; v_call: TRBV5-1; j_call: TRBJ1-6; clone_size: few; cdr3_aa: CASSFGRGGYNSPLHF; cdr3_nt: TGCGCCAGCAGCTTTGGCCGGGGAGGCTATAATTCACCCCTCCACTTT
d_call: TRBD2; v_call: TRBV20-1; j_call: TRBJ2-5; clone_size: .; cdr3_aa: CSVRLAGGPPETQYF; cdr3_nt: TGCAGTGTCAGACTAGCGGGGGGCCCTCCGGAGACCCAGTACTTC
d_call: TRBD1; v_call: TRBV20-1; j_call: TRBJ2-7; clone_size: few; cdr3_aa: CSAGRTGTYEQYF; cdr3_nt: TGCAGTGCTGGGCGGACAGGAACCTACGAGCAGTACTTC
d_call: .; v_call: TRBV20-1; j_call: TRBJ2-5; clone_size: many; cdr3_aa: CSASPRRYPQETQYF; cdr3_nt: TGCAGTGCGAGCCCCCGGAGGTACCCTCAAGAGACCCAGTACTTC
d_call: TRBD1; v_call: TRBV20-1; j_call: TRBJ1-5; clone_size: .; cdr3_aa: CSARDLLRTGSNQPQHF; cdr3_nt: TGCAGTGCTAGAGATCTTCTCCGGACAGGGAGTAATCAGCCCCAGCATTTT
d_call: .; v_call: TRBV5-1; j_call: TRBJ2-2; clone_size: many; cdr3_aa: CASSFHELNTGELFF; cdr3_nt: TGCGCCAGCAGCTTTCATGAACTGAACACCGGGGAGCTGTTTTTT
d_call: .; v_call: TRBV12-3/TRBV12-4; j_call: TRBJ1-5; clone_size: many; cdr3_aa: CASSRGSWHQHF; cdr3_nt: TGTGCCAGCAGTCGGGGTTCGTGGCACCAGCATTTT
d_call: .; v_call: TRBV3-1; j_call: TRBJ1-4; clone_size: .; cdr3_aa: CASSLSGAPEKLFF; cdr3_nt: TGTGCCAGCAGCCTGTCAGGTGCGCCTGAAAAACTGTTTTTT
d_call: TRBD1; v_call: TRBV6-5; j_call: TRBJ2-1; clone_size: many; cdr3_aa: CASSYVWTGGSLEQFF; cdr3_nt: TGTGCCAGCAGTTATGTCTGGACAGGGGGGTCACTTGAGCAGTTCTTC
d_call: .; v_call: TRBV27; j_call: TRBJ1-6; clone_size: .; cdr3_aa: CASGSQRGSPLHF; cdr3_nt: TGTGCCAGCGGATCCCAACGGGGTTCACCCCTCCACTTT
d_call: TRBD1; v_call: TRBV5-4; j_call: TRBJ1-2; clone_size: few; cdr3_aa: CASSGFPGQGATGYTF; cdr3_nt: TGTGCCAGCAGCGGATTTCCGGGACAGGGGGCGACCGGCTACACCTTC
d_call: .; v_call: TRBV6-2/TRBV6-3; j_call: TRBJ1-1; clone_size: few; cdr3_aa: CASSYFVEAFF; cdr3_nt: TGTGCCAGCAGTTACTTTGTGGAAGCTTTCTTT
d_call: TRBD1; v_call: TRBV27; j_call: TRBJ1-2; clone_size: many; cdr3_aa: CASKPGGAFGYTF; cdr3_nt: TGTGCCAGCAAACCAGGGGGTGCTTTTGGCTACACCTTC
d_call: TRBD1; v_call: TRBV15; j_call: TRBJ2-7; clone_size: .; cdr3_aa: CATRDSSYEQYF; cdr3_nt: TGTGCCACAAGGGACAGCTCCTACGAGCAGTACTTC
d_call: TRBD2; v_call: TRBV20-1; j_call: TRBJ2-5; clone_size: few; cdr3_aa: CSGTRTLETQYF; cdr3_nt: TGCAGTGGGACTAGAACGTTGGAGACCCAGTACTTC
d_call: .; v_call: TRBV7-2; j_call: TRBJ2-2; clone_size: many; cdr3_aa: CASSNQFAGELFF; cdr3_nt: TGTGCCAGCAGTAACCAGTTCGCCGGGGAGCTGTTTTTT
d_call: .; v_call: TRBV12-3/TRBV12-4; j_call: TRBJ1-4; clone_size: .; cdr3_aa: CASTPGTTNEKLFF; cdr3_nt: TGTGCCAGCACACCGGGTACAACTAATGAAAAACTGTTTTTT
d_call: .; v_call: TRBV4-3; j_call: TRBJ2-5; clone_size: few; cdr3_aa: CASSQDVQTETQYF; cdr3_nt: TGCGCCAGCAGCCAAGATGTTCAGACGGAGACCCAGTACTTC
d_call: TRBD2; v_call: TRBV11-2; j_call: TRBJ2-2; clone_size: few; cdr3_aa: CASSRGSGGRGELFF; cdr3_nt: TGTGCCAGCAGCAGGGGGAGCGGGGGTCGAGGGGAGCTGTTTTTT